This T cell receptor (beta chain) was found in a study of regulatory and conventional T cells in RAG deficiency. Findings of the study overall: Shannon entropy was markedly lower and Simpson indices higher in RAG-deficient patients than control T-cell subsets. In Omenn syndrome, Treg and Tconv repertoires overlapped >75%. Omenn syndrome and CID/AS patients had 80 to 100-fold fewer unique Treg TCR beta sequences, versus approximately 10-fold elsewhere.

Concerning this clone: The antigen is unknown.

The ends lost 1 base at V and 6 bases at J; junction bases unmatched: 8. CDR3 size: 16 residues. CDR1 is SGHRS and CDR2 is YFSETQ in the germline V gene. The sorted conventional CD4+ T cells were CD25-low and CD127-high, with genomic DNA sequenced. Some clones are missing from TCRdb's copy, which holds only in-frame ones; the method was immunoSEQ multiplex PCR. This sample has roughly 45,000 clones; over 80% occur once, and the top ten carry approximately 0.51%. The same sample was also used in a study of regulatory T cells. From that second work: Amplification used 52 TRBV primers and 13 TRBJ primers. Regulatory T cells showed the strongest V-J pair restriction and V/J gene skewing among patient repertoires.

Material for sequencing was CD4+ effector T cells sorted from blood. This clonotype was sampled from a human donor in good health. The rearrangement uses TRBV5-1 and TRBJ1-1; 11 nucleotides agree with TRBD1. CDR3 sequence reads: CASSLNRDRGSPEAFF. CDR3 DNA sequence: TGCGCCAGCAGCTTGAACAGGGACAGGGGGAGTCCTGAAGCTTTCTTT.